The 16 T cell receptor beta chains given below trace back to one sample, sequenced in a study of control samples from healthy donors and cancer patients (dated by TCRdb to the early 2020s). To prepare the library, the immunoSEQ multiplex PCR assay was applied. What TCRdb holds here is the immuneACCESS table cut down to in-frame rearrangements. Part of the clones is not present; checked against another copy, under half of the missing clones reflect an unresolved V gene, and the others are unexplained. The sample yields 95,000 to 150,000 clones; just under 90% were counted once. The ten biggest clones cover 9.5% to 13% of the sample. Sequencing input: blood. Every receptor here comes from a man between 25 and 39 years old in good health.

The chain uses TRBV5-1 and TRBJ2-4; TRBD2 aligns across 11 bases. The V gene's germline CDR1 is SGHRS and CDR2 YFSETQ. The CDR3 sequence is 16 residues long. Unmatched junction bases numbered 9, after V lost 4 bases and J lost 6 bases. CDR3 bases: TGCGCCAGCAGCCTCCGTAGCGGGGGGGTTCTAAACATTCAGTACTTC. It translates to CASSLRSGGVLNIQYF.

This chain connects TRBV10-3 to TRBJ2-2; D is ambiguous. Per germline, CDR1 ENHRY and CDR2 SYGVKD. Trimming shortened V by 3 bases and J by 7 bases, and 9 bases separated the two germline ends. The CDR3 covers 13 residues. The CDR3 protein is CAISEMGGGELFF. The CDR3 DNA follows: TGTGCCATCAGTGAAATGGGCGGCGGGGAGCTGTTTTTT.

The chain is built from TRBV30 and TRBJ1-4; TRBD1 aligns across 7 bases. J gave up 7 bases and V 7 bases, and 6 bases lay outside the gene matches. The CDR3 runs to 12 residues. In germline, CDR1 is GTSNPN, CDR2 SVGIG (reference sequence). DNA of the CDR3: TGTGCCTTGACAGGGTCAGGTGAAAAACTGTTTTTT. Protein: CALTGSGEKLFF.

This chain's CDR3 is CASSQETVNSPLHF. CDR3 DNA sequence: TGTGCCAGCAGCCAAGAGACAGTTAATTCACCCCTCCACTTT. V usage is TRBV14 and J usage is TRBJ1-6, with a weak D call TRBD1 (5 bases). Germline V gene sequence: CDR1 SGHDN, CDR2 FVKESK. The CDR3 spans 14 residues. Trimming removed 0 bases from V and 6 bases from J, with 6 bases in between.

The CDR3 DNA follows: TGTGCCAGCAGCCGCGACACAGGGGCTAATGAAAAACTGTTTTTT. Its translation is CASSRDTGANEKLFF. The chain joins TRBV3-1 (or the pseudogene TRBV3-2) to TRBJ1-4, with 7 bases aligning to TRBD1. V lost 4 bases to trimming and J lost 3 bases; unmatched junction nucleotides: 5. The length of the CDR3 is 15 residues. Germline-derived CDR1 and CDR2 are LGHDT and YNNKEL (reference sequence).

The table lists this clone with a few counts. The chain joins TRBV28 to TRBJ1-1; the D is unclear. This CDR3 contains 13 residues. Germline lookup yields CDR1 MDHEN and CDR2 SYDVKM. Trimming removed 6 bases at V and 4 bases at J, with 12 bases between. CDR3 loop: CASRYPPGTEAFF. Here the CDR3 DNA reads TGTGCCAGCAGGTACCCCCCCGGCACTGAAGCTTTCTTT.

V is TRBV7-8 and J is TRBJ1-6; 9 nucleotides agree with TRBD1. With V trimmed by 4 bases and J by 7 bases, 2 bases remained unmatched. CDR1 and CDR2 from the germline V gene are SGHVS and FQNEAQ. The CDR3 is 14 amino acids. For the CDR3, the DNA is TGTGCCAGCAGCTCAGGACAGGGGAATTCACCCCTCCACTTT. Translated: CASSSGQGNSPLHF.

The genes are TRBV28 and TRBJ1-1; D gene uncertain. V gave up 2 bases and J gave up 1 base, with 11 bases separating them. This CDR3 is 15 amino acids long. Germline assignment: CDR1 MDHEN and CDR2 SYDVKM. The CDR3 coding sequence is TGTGCCAGCAGTTTACCCCAGGACGGGAACACTGAAGCTTTCTTT. Translated, it gives CASSLPQDGNTEAFF.

V and J are TRBV7-3 and TRBJ1-1; tentative D call: TRBD1 (5 bases). CDR1 SGHTA and CDR2 FQGTGA come from the germline V gene. The CDR3 consists of 12 residues. The V end lost 8 bases, the J end lost 4 bases, and 11 bases lay between the germline ends. CDR3 sequence (DNA): TGTGCCAGCTCGCAGGGACTCACTGAAGCTTTCTTT. This translates into CASSQGLTEAFF. The full variable domain, in which reference TRBV7-3 and TRBJ1-1 provide the parts outside the CDR3, is GAGVSQTPSNKVTEKGKYVELRCDPISGHTALYWYRQSLGQGPEFLIYFQGTGAADDSGLPNDRFFAVRPEGSVSTLKIQRTERGDSAVYLCASSQGLTEAFFGQGTRLTVV.

The rearrangement uses TRBV6-4 and TRBJ1-2; D is undetermined. The V and J ends lost 10 bases and 3 bases respectively, with 9 bases between them. CDR1 MRHNA and CDR2 SNTAGT come from the germline V gene. This CDR3 region has 11 residues. The CDR3 here is CATSTYYGYTF. The CDR3 region has the DNA TGTGCCACCTCGACATACTATGGCTACACCTTC.

The chain joins TRBV11-3 to TRBJ1-4; the match to TRBD1 covers 9 bases. V trimming: 5 bases; J trimming: 3 bases; junction bases outside the gene matches: 4. From germline, CDR1 is SGHNT and CDR2 YENEEA. The CDR3 spans 15 residues. In DNA, the CDR3 is TGTGCCAGCAGCGTGGACAGGGGAGCTAATGAAAAACTGTTTTTT. Residues: CASSVDRGANEKLFF.

The chain carries TRBV7-3 and TRBJ2-2, with D tentatively TRBD2 (6 bases). The germline V and J ends were trimmed by 8 bases and 2 bases, with 18 bases remaining between them. Germline V CDR1 and CDR2: SGHTA, FQGTGA. This CDR3 comprises 16 residues. CDR3: CASSHPSGLNTGELFF. DNA of the CDR3: TGTGCCAGCTCCCACCCATCGGGACTTAACACCGGGGAGCTGTTTTTT. Full variable domain (outside the CDR3, taken from reference TRBV7-3 and TRBJ2-2): GAGVSQTPSNKVTEKGKYVELRCDPISGHTALYWYRQSLGQGPEFLIYFQGTGAADDSGLPNDRFFAVRPEGSVSTLKIQRTERGDSAVYLCASSHPSGLNTGELFFGEGSRLTVL.

The chain uses TRBV18 and TRBJ1-2; D is ambiguous. The germline V gene encodes CDR1 KGHSH and CDR2 LQKENI. Between the trimmed V and J ends, which lost 2 bases and 6 bases, there was a span of 10 bases. The CDR3 runs 13 residues. DNA of the CDR3: TGTGCCAGCTCACCATCGGCTCAGAATGGCTACACCTTC. It is translated as CASSPSAQNGYTF.

The chain recombines TRBV19 with TRBJ1-5; the D gene is possibly TRBD1 (6 bases). Germline V CDR1 and CDR2: LNHDA, SQIVND (reference sequence). The CDR3 is 16 residues long. V was clipped by 8 bases and J by 4 bases, with 21 bases between them. CDR3 loop: CASEGGEGFGNQPQHF. CDR3 sequence (DNA): TGTGCCAGTGAGGGGGGGGAAGGTTTTGGAAATCAGCCCCAGCATTTT.

V usage is TRBV2 and J usage is TRBJ1-1; D may be TRBD1 (5 bases). CDR3 size: 14 residues. Germline-derived CDR1 and CDR2 are SNHLY and FYNNEI. With 7 bases removed from V and 5 bases from J, the gap between germline ends came to 17 bases. The CDR3 sequence: CASTGGGGRTEAFF. CDR3 in DNA: TGTGCCAGCACCGGGGGAGGCGGTAGGACTGAAGCTTTCTTT. The full variable domain, rest sourced from reference TRBV2 and TRBJ1-1, is EPEVTQTPSHQVTQMGQEVILRCVPISNHLYFYWYRQILGQKVEFLVSFYNNEISEKSEIFDDQFSVERPDGSNFTLKIRSTKLEDSAMYFCASTGGGGRTEAFFGQGTRLTVV.

V and J are TRBV7-8 and TRBJ1-2; a possible D gene is TRBD1 (5 bases). Germline loops: CDR1 SGHVS, CDR2 FQNEAQ. The ends were cut back, 3 bases at V and 3 bases at J, with 8 bases in the middle. The CDR3 extends over 13 amino acids. CDR3 DNA: TGTGCCAGCAGCTTGGCCAGGGACTATGGCTACACCTTC. Its protein is CASSLARDYGYTF.